This record concerns one T cell receptor (beta chain) sequence. Its antigen is still unknown. With a J-beta primer mix and a sample-barcoded 5' primer, a second PCR ran 7 to 11 cycles. TCRdb re-derived calls from the 5' RACE reads in MiXCR, one entry per CDR3 protein. The data contain approximately 730,000 distinct CDR3 sequences, about 53% of them singletons. The sample is drawn from a study of blood T cells in healthy people across ages. Findings and limits, study-wide: Both higher diversity and more naive CD4+ cells marked long-lived donors when set against aged donors.

V shed 7 bases, J shed 5 bases, and the junction held 8 bases outside the gene matches. Germline loops: CDR1 SNHLY, CDR2 FYNNEI. This CDR3 has 13 residues. This TCR came from an elderly man in good health. The chain employs TRBV2 and TRBJ2-7, with 7 bases aligning to TRBD2. Sequencing was carried out using blood. The CDR3 loop is CASTSGRGHEQYF. The CDR3 coding sequence is TGTGCCAGCACCTCTGGGAGGGGCCACGAGCAGTACTTC.